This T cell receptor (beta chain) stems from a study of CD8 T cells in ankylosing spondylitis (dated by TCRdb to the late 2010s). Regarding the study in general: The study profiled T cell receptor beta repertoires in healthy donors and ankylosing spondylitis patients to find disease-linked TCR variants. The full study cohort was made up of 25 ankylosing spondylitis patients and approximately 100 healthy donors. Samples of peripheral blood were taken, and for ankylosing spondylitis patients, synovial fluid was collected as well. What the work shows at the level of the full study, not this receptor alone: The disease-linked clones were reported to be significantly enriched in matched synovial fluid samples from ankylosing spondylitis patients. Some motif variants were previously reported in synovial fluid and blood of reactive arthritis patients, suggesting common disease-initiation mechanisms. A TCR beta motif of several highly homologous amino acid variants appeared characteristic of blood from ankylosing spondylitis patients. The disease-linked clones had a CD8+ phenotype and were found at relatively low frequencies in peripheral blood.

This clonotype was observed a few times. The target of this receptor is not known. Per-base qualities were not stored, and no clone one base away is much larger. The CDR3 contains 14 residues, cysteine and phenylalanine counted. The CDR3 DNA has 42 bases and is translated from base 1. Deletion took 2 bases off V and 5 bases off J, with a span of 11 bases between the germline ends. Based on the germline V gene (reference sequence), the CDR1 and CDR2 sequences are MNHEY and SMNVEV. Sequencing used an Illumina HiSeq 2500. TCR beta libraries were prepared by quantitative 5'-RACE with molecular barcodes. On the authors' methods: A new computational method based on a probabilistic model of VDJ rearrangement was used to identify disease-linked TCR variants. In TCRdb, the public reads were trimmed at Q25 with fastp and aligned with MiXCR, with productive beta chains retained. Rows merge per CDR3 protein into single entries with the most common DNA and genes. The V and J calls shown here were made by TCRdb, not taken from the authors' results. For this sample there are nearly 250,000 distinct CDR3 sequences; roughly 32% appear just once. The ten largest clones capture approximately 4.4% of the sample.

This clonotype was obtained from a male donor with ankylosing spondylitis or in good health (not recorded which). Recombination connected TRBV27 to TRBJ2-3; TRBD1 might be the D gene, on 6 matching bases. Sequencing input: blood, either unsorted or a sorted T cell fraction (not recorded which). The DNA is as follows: TGTGCCAGCAGTTTAAGGGACATTAAAGATACGCAGTATTTT. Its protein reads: CASSLRDIKDTQYF.